Below, 10 T cell receptor beta chains from the same sample are listed, as sequenced in a study of T cells after yellow fever vaccination. MiXCR, applied by TCRdb to the 5' RACE reads, yields one record per CDR3 protein. The sample has 300,000 to 450,000 distinct CDR3 sequences; around 8.1% are singletons. The sequenced sample was PBMCs, obtained approximately 40 days after the first yellow fever vaccination. Receptors originate from a young man who received the YFV17D yellow fever vaccine.

This clonotype was picked up a small number of times. The gene calls are TRBV29-1 and TRBJ2-4, with 7 bases fitting TRBD1. V was clipped by 6 bases and J by 9 bases; unmatched bases: 5. This CDR3 is 11 amino acids long. Germline CDR1 is SQVTM and CDR2 is ANQGSEA. The CDR3 nucleotides are TGCAGCGTGAGGGGGCCGGGCATTCAGTACTTC. It yields the protein CSVRGPGIQYF.

V usage is TRBV7-3 and J usage is TRBJ1-1; possible D gene TRBD1, 6 bases. The CDR3 sequence is 15 residues long. CDR1 and CDR2 from the germline V gene are SGHTA and FQGTGA. V was shortened by 6 bases and J by 5 bases, with 19 bases between the two germline ends. In DNA, the CDR3 is TGTGCCAGCAGTCCCACTACGACAGGAGGGACTGAAGCTTTCTTT. Its translation: CASSPTTTGGTEAFF.

J is TRBJ2-6 and V is TRBV25-1, with no clear D. The CDR3 sequence is 19 residues long. V was pared by 4 bases and J by 0 bases, with 19 bases between. Germline V CDR1 and CDR2: MGHDK, SYGVNS. The CDR3 is CASSATSPRTSSGANVLTF. The DNA for the CDR3 is TGTGCCAGCAGTGCGACCTCACCTCGGACCTCCTCTGGGGCCAACGTCCTGACTTTC.

This clonotype was counted a few times. The chain has TRBV7-2 and TRBJ2-7; 7 nucleotides line up with TRBD2. Unmatched junction bases numbered 2, after V lost 8 bases and J lost 1 base. Germline assignment: CDR1 SGHTA and CDR2 FQGNSA. The CDR3 has 12 residues. The DNA for the CDR3 is TGTGCCAGCGGCGGGGGATCCTACGAGCAGTACTTC. Protein product: CASGGGSYEQYF.

This clonotype appeared a few times. The chain has TRBV12-3 or TRBV12-4 and TRBJ2-7; TRBD1 agrees at 9 bases. J gave up 6 bases and V 7 bases, and 7 bases lay outside the gene matches. This CDR3 spans 13 amino acids. In nucleotides, the CDR3 is TGTGCCAGCACCCGGACAGGGGTTTCCGAGCAGTACGTC. This codes for CASTRTGVSEQYV.

A few counts support this clonotype. This chain joins TRBV4-2 and TRBJ2-5, with 8 bases that match TRBD1. CDR3 length equals 16 residues. CDR1 LGHNA and CDR2 YNFKEQ come from the germline V gene. V shed 2 bases and J 2 bases; nucleotides not matched to a gene: 7. The CDR3: CASSQRGQGRQETQYF. In DNA form, the CDR3 reads TGTGCCAGCAGCCAACGTGGACAGGGTCGTCAAGAGACCCAGTACTTC.

The chain has TRBV7-2 and TRBJ2-2; 10 bases align to TRBD2. This CDR3 comprises 15 residues. In germline, CDR1 is SGHTA, CDR2 FQGNSA. V was clipped by 5 bases and J by 6 bases; unmatched bases: 6. The chain's CDR3 is CASSRTSGVPGELFF. The CDR3 DNA reads TGTGCCAGCAGCCGGACTAGCGGCGTACCCGGGGAGCTGTTTTTT.

This clonotype was counted between two and nine times. V is TRBV4-2 and J is TRBJ2-7, with D maybe TRBD1 (6 bases). The CDR3 is made up of 15 amino acids. The ends were cut back, 1 base at V and 5 bases at J, with 15 bases in the middle. Germline assignment: CDR1 LGHNA and CDR2 YNFKEQ. The CDR3 DNA is TGTGCCAGCAGCCAAGGGACAGTTTTTTTGGACGAGCAGTACTTC. Translating gives CASSQGTVFLDEQYF.

The chain employs TRBV12-3 or TRBV12-4 and TRBJ2-1; TRBD2 matches 12 bases. This CDR3 contains 19 residues. V trimming: 6 bases; J trimming: 0 bases; junction bases outside the gene matches: 12. CDR3 in DNA: TGTGCCAGCAGGTCCCTTTGGCTAGCGGGGGGGAGCTCCTACAATGAGCAGTTCTTC. This translates into CASRSLWLAGGSSYNEQFF.

Ten or more counts support this clonotype. The chain's CDR3 is CASSATSGGNIQYF. The CDR3 nucleotides are TGCGCCAGCAGCGCTACTAGCGGGGGAAACATTCAGTACTTC. V gene TRBV5-1 combines with J gene TRBJ2-4; TRBD2 agrees at 11 bases. Germline loops: CDR1 SGHRS, CDR2 YFSETQ. With V trimmed by 4 bases and J by 6 bases, 3 bases remained unmatched. This CDR3 has 14 amino acids. Based on the CDR3 plus reference TRBV5-1 and TRBJ2-4, the full variable domain is KAGVTQTPRYLIKTRGQQVTLSCSPISGHRSVSWYQQTPGQGLQFLFEYFSETQRNKGNFPGRFSGRQFSNSRSEMNVSTLELGDSALYLCASSATSGGNIQYFGAGTRLSVL.